This T cell receptor (beta chain) was sequenced in a study of shared clonotypes between healthy human individuals. Study-wide context: Serving as donors were a couple of women and a few men, whose ages spanned 18 to 49.

This CDR3 contains 18 residues. Germline V gene lookup returns CDR1 LNHDA and CDR2 SQIVND (reference sequence). Trimming took 1 base from V and 5 from J, leaving 23 bases between them. An assay was performed, and its level was deep. The protocol was immunoSEQ multiplex PCR, while the TCRdb copy is restricted to in-frame clones and leaves out a portion. The sample has about 600,000 clones; approximately 97% are singletons. Input material: naive CD4+ T cells sorted from blood. Subset here: CD45RA+ positively selected. The chain has TRBV19 and TRBJ2-5; perhaps D is TRBD1 or TRBD2 (5 bases each). The clonotype originates from a woman younger than 45 in good health. As DNA, the CDR3 is TGTGCCAGTAGTATAGGGGGGTCCCGGTCCCTGGGATGGGAGACCCAGTACTTC. It yields the protein CASSIGGSRSLGWETQYF.